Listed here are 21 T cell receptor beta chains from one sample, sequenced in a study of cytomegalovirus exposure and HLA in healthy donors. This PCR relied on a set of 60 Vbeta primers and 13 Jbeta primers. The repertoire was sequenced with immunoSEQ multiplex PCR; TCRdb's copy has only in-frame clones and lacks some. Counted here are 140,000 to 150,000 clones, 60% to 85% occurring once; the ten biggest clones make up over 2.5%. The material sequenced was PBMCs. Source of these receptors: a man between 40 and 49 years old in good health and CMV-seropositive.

In DNA form, the CDR3 reads TGTGCCAGCAGTCTTAATCGACAGGGAGGCAATCAGCCCCAGCATTTT. Its translation is CASSLNRQGGNQPQHF. The rearrangement uses TRBV27 and TRBJ1-5; 7 nucleotides agree with TRBD1. V lost 5 bases, J lost 2 bases, and 9 bases stayed unmatched. CDR3 length: 16 amino acids. Per germline, CDR1 MNHEY and CDR2 SMNVEV (reference sequence).

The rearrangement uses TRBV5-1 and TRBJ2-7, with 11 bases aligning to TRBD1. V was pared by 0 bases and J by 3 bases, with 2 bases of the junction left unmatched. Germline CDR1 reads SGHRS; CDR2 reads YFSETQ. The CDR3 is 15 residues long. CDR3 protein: CASSLGTGGFYEQYF. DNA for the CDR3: TGCGCCAGCAGCTTGGGGACAGGGGGCTTCTACGAGCAGTACTTC.

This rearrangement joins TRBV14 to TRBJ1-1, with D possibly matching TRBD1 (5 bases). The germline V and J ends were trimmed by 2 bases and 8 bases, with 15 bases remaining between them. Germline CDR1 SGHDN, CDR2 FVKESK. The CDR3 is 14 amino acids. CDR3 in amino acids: CASSQSAGAGEAFF. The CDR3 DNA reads TGTGCCAGCAGCCAATCTGCTGGGGCAGGGGAAGCTTTCTTT.

CDR3 nucleotide sequence: TGTGCCAGCAGCGCCGGGACTAGCGGCCTCAATGAGCAGTTCTTC. Encoded protein: CASSAGTSGLNEQFF. This chain uses TRBV9 with TRBJ2-1, with 11 bases aligning to TRBD2. V gave up 3 bases and J gave up 6 bases; unmatched junction bases: 5. In germline, CDR1 is SGDLS, CDR2 YYNGEE. The CDR3 sequence is 15 residues long. Full variable domain (missing parts from reference TRBV9 and TRBJ2-1): DSGVTQTPKHLITATGQRVTLRCSPRSGDLSVYWYQQSLDQGLQFLIQYYNGEERAKGNILERFSAQQFPDLHSELNLSSLELGDSALYFCASSAGTSGLNEQFFGPGTRLTVL.

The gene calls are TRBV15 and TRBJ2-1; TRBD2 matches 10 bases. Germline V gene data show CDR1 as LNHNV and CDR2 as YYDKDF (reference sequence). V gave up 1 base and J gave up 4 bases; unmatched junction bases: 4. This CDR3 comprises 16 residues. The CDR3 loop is CATSRGTSGEYNEQFF. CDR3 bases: TGTGCCACCAGCAGAGGGACTAGCGGAGAATACAATGAGCAGTTCTTC.

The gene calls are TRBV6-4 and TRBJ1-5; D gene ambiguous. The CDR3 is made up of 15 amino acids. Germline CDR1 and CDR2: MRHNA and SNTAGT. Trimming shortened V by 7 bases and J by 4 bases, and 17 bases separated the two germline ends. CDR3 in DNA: TGTGCCAGCACCCTTGAGAGGCATTCTAATCAGCCCCAGCATTTT. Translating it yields CASTLERHSNQPQHF.

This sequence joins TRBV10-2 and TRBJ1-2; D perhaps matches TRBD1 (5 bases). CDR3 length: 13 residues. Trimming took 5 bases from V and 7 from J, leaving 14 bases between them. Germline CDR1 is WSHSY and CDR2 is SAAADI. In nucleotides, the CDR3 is TGCGCCAGCAGTCCCGGGACTCGGGGTGGCTACACCTTC. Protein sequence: CASSPGTRGGYTF.

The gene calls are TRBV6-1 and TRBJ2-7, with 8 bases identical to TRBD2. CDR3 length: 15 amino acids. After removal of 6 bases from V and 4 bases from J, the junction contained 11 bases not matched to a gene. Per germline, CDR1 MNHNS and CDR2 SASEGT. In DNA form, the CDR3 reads TGTGCCAGCAGACTCTCGGGACTAGGTTCTTACGAGCAGTACTTC. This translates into CASRLSGLGSYEQYF.

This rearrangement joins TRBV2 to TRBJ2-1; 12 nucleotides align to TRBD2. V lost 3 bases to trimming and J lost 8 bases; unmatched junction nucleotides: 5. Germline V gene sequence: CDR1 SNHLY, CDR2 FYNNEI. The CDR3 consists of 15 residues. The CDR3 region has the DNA TGTGCCAGCAGTGACCCGACTAGCGGGAGCGATGAGCAGTTCTTC. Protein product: CASSDPTSGSDEQFF.

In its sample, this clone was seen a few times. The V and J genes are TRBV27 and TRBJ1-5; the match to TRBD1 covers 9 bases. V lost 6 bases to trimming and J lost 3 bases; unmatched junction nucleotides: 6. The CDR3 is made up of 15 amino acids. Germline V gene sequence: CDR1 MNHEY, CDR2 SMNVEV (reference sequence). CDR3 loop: CASRTGQGDNQPQHF. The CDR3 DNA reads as TGTGCCAGCAGAACGGGACAGGGCGACAATCAGCCCCAGCATTTT.

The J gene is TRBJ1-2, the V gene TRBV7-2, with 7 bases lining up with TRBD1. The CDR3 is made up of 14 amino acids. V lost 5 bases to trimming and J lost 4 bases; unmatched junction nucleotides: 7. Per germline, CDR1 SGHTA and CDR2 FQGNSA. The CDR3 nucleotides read TGTGCCAGCAGCCTAAACAGGGGTCCCTATGGCTACACCTTC. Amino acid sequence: CASSLNRGPYGYTF.

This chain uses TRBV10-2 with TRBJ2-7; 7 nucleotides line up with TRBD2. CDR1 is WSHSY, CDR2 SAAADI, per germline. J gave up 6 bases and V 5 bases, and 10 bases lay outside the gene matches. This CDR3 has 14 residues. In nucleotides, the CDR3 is TGCGCCAGCAGTTTAACGGGGGGAAATTCCGAGCAGTACTTC. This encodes CASSLTGGNSEQYF.

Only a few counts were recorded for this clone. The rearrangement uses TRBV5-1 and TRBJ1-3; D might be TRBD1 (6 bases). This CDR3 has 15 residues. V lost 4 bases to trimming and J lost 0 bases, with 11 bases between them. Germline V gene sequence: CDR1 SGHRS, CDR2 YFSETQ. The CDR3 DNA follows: TGCGCCAGCAGCCCCGGGACAACCTCTGGAAACACCATATATTTT. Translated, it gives CASSPGTTSGNTIYF.

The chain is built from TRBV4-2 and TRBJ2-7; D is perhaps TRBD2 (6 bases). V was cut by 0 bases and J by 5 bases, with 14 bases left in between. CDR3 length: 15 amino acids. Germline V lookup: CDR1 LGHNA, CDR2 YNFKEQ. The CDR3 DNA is TGTGCCAGCAGCCAAGATTGGCAGGGAGGCGACGAGCAGTACTTC. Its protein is CASSQDWQGGDEQYF.

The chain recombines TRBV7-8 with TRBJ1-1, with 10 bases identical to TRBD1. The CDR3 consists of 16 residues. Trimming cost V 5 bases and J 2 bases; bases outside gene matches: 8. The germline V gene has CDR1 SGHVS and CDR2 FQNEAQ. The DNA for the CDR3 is TGTGCCAGCAGCCCCACCGGGACAGGGGTCAACACTGAAGCTTTCTTT. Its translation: CASSPTGTGVNTEAFF.

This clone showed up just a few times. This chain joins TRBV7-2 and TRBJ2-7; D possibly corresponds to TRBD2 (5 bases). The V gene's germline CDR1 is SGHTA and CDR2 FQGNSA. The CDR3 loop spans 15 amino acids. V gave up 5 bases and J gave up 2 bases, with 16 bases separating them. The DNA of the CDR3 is TGTGCCAGCAGCAGAGGAAGTAGCGCCCCCTACGAGCAGTACTTC. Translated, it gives CASSRGSSAPYEQYF.

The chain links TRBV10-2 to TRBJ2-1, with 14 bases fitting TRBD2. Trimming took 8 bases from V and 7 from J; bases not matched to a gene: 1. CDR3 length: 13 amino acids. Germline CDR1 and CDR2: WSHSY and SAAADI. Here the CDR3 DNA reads TGCGCCAGCGGGACTAGCGGGAGAAATGAGCAGTTCTTC. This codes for CASGTSGRNEQFF.

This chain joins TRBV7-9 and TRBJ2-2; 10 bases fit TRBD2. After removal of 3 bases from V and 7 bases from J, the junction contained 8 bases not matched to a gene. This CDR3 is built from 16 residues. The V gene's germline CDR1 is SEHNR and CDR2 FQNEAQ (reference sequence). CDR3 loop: CASSFGAGGPGGELFF. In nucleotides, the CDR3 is TGTGCCAGCAGCTTTGGAGCGGGAGGGCCCGGCGGGGAGCTGTTTTTT.

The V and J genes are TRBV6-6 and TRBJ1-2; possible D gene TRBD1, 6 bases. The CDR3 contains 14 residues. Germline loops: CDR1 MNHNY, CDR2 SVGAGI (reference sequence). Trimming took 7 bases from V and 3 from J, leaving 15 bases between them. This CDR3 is CASTKRQVDYGYTF. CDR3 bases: TGTGCCAGCACAAAAAGACAGGTTGACTATGGCTACACCTTC.

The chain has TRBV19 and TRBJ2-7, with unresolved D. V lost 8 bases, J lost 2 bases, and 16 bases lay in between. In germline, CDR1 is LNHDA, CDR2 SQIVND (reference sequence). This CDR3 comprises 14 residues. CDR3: CASRPGDPPYEQYF. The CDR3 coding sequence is TGTGCCAGTCGCCCAGGCGACCCCCCCTACGAGCAGTACTTC.

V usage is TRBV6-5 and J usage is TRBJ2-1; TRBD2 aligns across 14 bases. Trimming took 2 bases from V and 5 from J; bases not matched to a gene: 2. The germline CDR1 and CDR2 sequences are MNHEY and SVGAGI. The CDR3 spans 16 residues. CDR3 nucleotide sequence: TGTGCCAGCAGTTACGGGACTAGCGGGGGTCACAATGAGCAGTTCTTC. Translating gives CASSYGTSGGHNEQFF.